One and the same sample provided the 18 T cell receptor beta chains below, sequenced in a study of technical replicates of blood from several donors. The assay was immunoSEQ multiplex PCR, and TCRdb's table has in-frame clones only and misses some. The sample lists just under 85,000 clones; 85% to 95% were seen once. Sequencing input: T cells isolated from PBMCs. The origin of the receptors is a human donor in good health.

The V call is TRBV18, the J call TRBJ1-1; the match to TRBD1 covers 10 bases. The CDR3 loop spans 14 amino acids. V dropped 6 bases and J dropped 2; count of bases not matched to a gene: 3. Germline V gene sequence: CDR1 KGHSH, CDR2 LQKENI. The CDR3 loop is CASSRDRGNTEAFF. The CDR3 bases are TGTGCCAGCTCCCGGGACAGGGGAAACACTGAAGCTTTCTTT.

This chain links TRBV9 with TRBJ2-1, with D possibly TRBD1 on 6 matching bases. Germline CDR1 and CDR2: SGDLS and YYNGEE. The CDR3 runs to 16 residues. The V end lost 4 bases, the J end lost 6 bases, and 20 bases lay between the germline ends. CDR3 residues: CASSPSAQGPVNEQFF. CDR3 coding DNA: TGTGCCAGCAGCCCTTCGGCGCAGGGGCCGGTCAATGAGCAGTTCTTC.

V and J are TRBV4-1 and TRBJ2-1; a weak D match, TRBD2 (5 bases). Germline lookup yields CDR1 MGHRA and CDR2 YSYEKL. V was pared by 3 bases and J by 3 bases, with 15 bases between. The CDR3 is made up of 16 amino acids. DNA for the CDR3: TGCGCCAGCAGCCATGGTGGACGTGGACTCTACAATGAGCAGTTCTTC. Translating gives CASSHGGRGLYNEQFF.

The chain has TRBV7-9 and TRBJ2-3; D is uncertain. This CDR3 has 17 amino acids. With 2 bases removed from V and 4 bases from J, the gap between germline ends came to 19 bases. Germline CDR1 is SEHNR and CDR2 is FQNEAQ (reference sequence). CDR3 nucleotide sequence: TGTGCCAGCAGCTTAAGCTCCCGGGTCAGTCTATCAGATACGCAGTATTTT. Protein sequence: CASSLSSRVSLSDTQYF.

The gene calls are TRBV2 and TRBJ2-7; TRBD1 matches 8 bases. Germline V gene data show CDR1 as SNHLY and CDR2 as FYNNEI. The CDR3 has 14 residues. V shed 6 bases and J 3 bases; nucleotides not matched to a gene: 7. This CDR3 is CASSGQGTIYEQYF. In DNA, the CDR3 is TGTGCCAGCAGCGGACAGGGAACAATCTACGAGCAGTACTTC.

The genes are TRBV5-4 and TRBJ2-7; tentative D call: TRBD2 (5 bases). CDR3 size: 14 residues. CDR1 and CDR2 (germline): SGHNT, YYREEE (reference sequence). The V end lost 5 bases, the J end lost 7 bases, and 19 bases lay between the germline ends. CDR3 sequence: CASSRQDWLSEQYF. The CDR3 DNA sequence: TGTGCCAGCAGTCGTCAGGACTGGCTTAGTGAGCAGTACTTC.

The V call is TRBV7-9, the J call TRBJ2-2; 7 bases are a match to TRBD1. V gave up 0 bases and J gave up 0 bases; unmatched junction bases: 1. Germline V lookup: CDR1 SEHNR, CDR2 FQNEAQ (reference sequence). The length of the CDR3 is 16 residues. CDR3 bases: TGTGCCAGCAGCTTAGCGCAGGGGGCGAACACCGGGGAGCTGTTTTTT. This encodes CASSLAQGANTGELFF.

The genes are TRBV11-3 and TRBJ2-2, with D possibly TRBD2 on 6 matching bases. Per germline, CDR1 SGHNT and CDR2 YENEEA. CDR3 length: 15 amino acids. V was trimmed by 3 bases and J by 7 bases, leaving 15 bases between them. In DNA form, the CDR3 reads TGTGCCAGCAGCTTCGGCGGGAACAGAAACGGGGAGCTGTTTTTT. It translates to CASSFGGNRNGELFF.

The chain employs TRBV4-1 and TRBJ1-5, with 8 bases matching TRBD1. This CDR3 spans 13 amino acids. Trimming took 3 bases from V and 6 from J; bases not matched to a gene: 1. Per the germline V gene, CDR1 is MGHRA and CDR2 is YSYEKL. The CDR3 loop is CASSHDRGQPQHF. Here the CDR3 DNA reads TGCGCCAGCAGCCATGACAGGGGTCAGCCCCAGCATTTT.

The rearrangement joins TRBV6-5 to TRBJ2-7; perhaps TRBD1 as D (5 bases). With 6 bases removed from V and 1 base from J, the gap between germline ends came to 13 bases. The germline V gene encodes CDR1 MNHEY and CDR2 SVGAGI. CDR3 size: 14 residues. CDR3 region: CASSVGQRSYEQYF. DNA of the CDR3: TGTGCCAGCAGCGTGGGGCAGCGATCCTACGAGCAGTACTTC.

The CDR3 nucleotides are TGTGCCAGCAGCGTAGACAGCTACAATGAGCAGTTCTTC. It encodes CASSVDSYNEQFF. The rearrangement links TRBV9 to TRBJ2-1, with no clear D. The V end was cut by 0 bases, the J end by 3 bases, with 4 bases between. The CDR3 runs 13 residues. CDR1 and CDR2 (germline): SGDLS, YYNGEE.

This clone was observed a few times. The CDR3 nucleotides are TGTGCCAGCAGTATAAGCGGACCTGAAGCTTTCTTT. This gives the protein CASSISGPEAFF. The rearrangement uses TRBV6-6 and TRBJ1-1, with unresolved D. This CDR3 spans 12 amino acids. CDR1 MNHNY and CDR2 SVGAGI come from the germline V gene (reference sequence). V lost 5 bases to trimming and J lost 6 bases, with 10 bases between them.

The gene calls are TRBV25-1 and TRBJ1-2, with D unresolved. CDR1 is MGHDK and CDR2 is SYGVNS in the germline V gene. V dropped 10 bases and J dropped 4 bases, with 13 bases sitting between them. The CDR3 sequence is 12 residues long. CDR3 in DNA: TGTGCCACCCACTCAGGTTTCTATGGCTACACCTTC. As protein: CATHSGFYGYTF.

This chain uses TRBV7-6 with TRBJ2-5; possibly TRBD2 for D (6 bases). CDR1 and CDR2 from the germline V gene are SGHVS and FNYEAQ. Trimming stripped 6 bases from V and 5 bases from J, with 19 bases between. This CDR3 region has 15 residues. CDR3 in amino acids: CASRPRLGRRETQYF. The CDR3 coding sequence is TGTGCCAGCAGACCGAGACTAGGTCGGAGGGAGACCCAGTACTTC.

The chain carries TRBV10-3 and TRBJ2-2; tentatively, D is TRBD2 (5 bases). Germline CDR1 ENHRY, CDR2 SYGVKD. V shed 7 bases and J shed 5 bases, with 11 bases lying between them. This CDR3 comprises 13 residues. The CDR3 region has the DNA TGTGCCATCAAGGGAGTGGGGACCGGGGAGCTGTTTTTT. It yields the protein CAIKGVGTGELFF.

This chain links TRBV7-9 with TRBJ2-3; 13 nucleotides agree with TRBD2. CDR1 and CDR2 from the germline V gene are SEHNR and FQNEAQ (reference sequence). The trim removed 10 bases at V and 4 bases at J, leaving 14 bases unmatched. This CDR3 is built from 17 residues. CDR3 in amino acids: CATLIRTSGGVADTQYF. Written as DNA, the CDR3 is TGTGCCACCTTGATTCGAACTAGCGGGGGGGTTGCAGATACGCAGTATTTT.

In its sample, this clone was seen once. The gene calls are TRBV5-1 and TRBJ2-1, with TRBD2 matching over 9 bases. Losses at the gene ends were 5 bases for V and 10 bases for J; bases not matched to a gene: 10. The CDR3 is made up of 14 amino acids. From germline, CDR1 is SGHRS and CDR2 YFSETQ. CDR3 sequence: CASSRQREAGEQFF. The CDR3 DNA follows: TGCGCCAGCAGTCGGCAGCGGGAGGCCGGGGAGCAGTTCTTC.

This sequence joins TRBV7-8 and TRBJ1-5; TRBD1 aligns across 8 bases. Germline V gene lookup returns CDR1 SGHVS and CDR2 FQNEAQ. CDR3 length: 13 residues. V lost 5 bases and J lost 8; bases outside the gene matches: 5. CDR3 sequence reads: CASSPQGAEPQHF. For the CDR3, the DNA is TGTGCCAGCAGCCCCCAGGGGGCCGAGCCCCAGCATTTT.